The 15 T cell receptor beta chains listed next were all sequenced from one sample in a study of cytomegalovirus exposure and HLA in healthy donors. Researchers ran the PCR with 60 Vbeta and 13 Jbeta primers. The assay was immunoSEQ multiplex PCR, and TCRdb's table has in-frame clones only and misses some. The table includes approximately 180,000 clones, about three quarters detected once. Sequenced: PBMCs. The receptors were sampled from a woman aged 30 to 39 in good health and CMV-seropositive.

V is TRBV18 and J is TRBJ2-1; D is perhaps TRBD1 (5 bases). The CDR3 totals 14 residues. V lost 7 bases to trimming and J lost 4 bases, with 14 bases between them. Germline loops: CDR1 KGHSH, CDR2 LQKENI. CDR3 DNA: TGTGCCAGCTTAGAGGACACAACTTACAATGAGCAGTTCTTC. Its translation is CASLEDTTYNEQFF.

The chain carries TRBV5-4 and TRBJ1-2; 10 positions agree with TRBD1. Germline-derived CDR1 and CDR2 are SGHNT and YYREEE (reference sequence). V was pared by 0 bases and J by 8 bases, with 7 bases of the junction left unmatched. This CDR3 is built from 15 residues. The CDR3 DNA sequence: TGTGCCAGCAGCTTGGAGGGGACAGGGGCTAGAGGCTACACCTTC. This codes for CASSLEGTGARGYTF.

This chain joins TRBV7-9 and TRBJ1-2; no definite D call. The CDR3 spans 12 residues. Looked up from germline, CDR1 is SEHNR and CDR2 is FQNEAQ (reference sequence). V was cut by 5 bases and J by 6 bases, with 10 bases left in between. CDR3 in DNA: TGTGCCAGCAGCCTACTCCCGGATGGCTACACCTTC. The encoded protein is CASSLLPDGYTF. The complete variable domain, with remaining parts taken from reference TRBV7-9 and TRBJ1-2, reads DTGVSQNPRHKITKRGQNVTFRCDPISEHNRLYWYRQTLGQGPEFLTYFQNEAQLEKSRLLSDRFSAERPKGSFSTLEIQRTEQGDSAMYLCASSLLPDGYTFGSGTRLTVV.

For the CDR3, the DNA is TGTGCCAGCAGTGCGGGAATCGCGGATCAGAATCAGCCCCAGCATTTT. Its protein is CASSAGIADQNQPQHF. The rearrangement uses TRBV25-1 and TRBJ1-5; D unclear. The CDR3 contains 16 residues. V gave up 4 bases and J gave up 4 bases, with 17 bases separating them. The germline V gene encodes CDR1 MGHDK and CDR2 SYGVNS.

The V gene is TRBV1, the J gene TRBJ1-3. TRBV1 corresponds to a pseudogene. This CDR3 is 16 amino acids long. The CDR3 here is CTSSLPGVSTGNTIYF. The CDR3 nucleotides read TGCACCAGCAGCCTTCCCGGGGTCTCGACTGGAAACACCATATATTTT.

This chain connects TRBV9 to TRBJ2-1; 9 bases fit TRBD2. V dropped 7 bases and J dropped 5; count of bases not matched to a gene: 7. CDR1 is SGDLS and CDR2 is YYNGEE in the germline V gene. The CDR3 has 14 amino acids. In DNA, the CDR3 is TGTGCCAGCGGGAGACTAGCGGCCCACAATGAGCAGTTCTTC. Translation gives CASGRLAAHNEQFF.

The rearrangement uses TRBV2 and TRBJ2-1; TRBD2 aligns across 10 bases. The CDR3 contains 15 residues. The germline V gene has CDR1 SNHLY and CDR2 FYNNEI. V gave up 6 bases and J gave up 5 bases; unmatched junction bases: 7. This chain's CDR3 is CASRKRGLADNEQFF. The CDR3 DNA reads TGTGCCAGCAGAAAGAGAGGACTAGCGGACAATGAGCAGTTCTTC. Full variable domain (rest looked up from reference TRBV2 and TRBJ2-1): EPEVTQTPSHQVTQMGQEVILRCVPISNHLYFYWYRQILGQKVEFLVSFYNNEISEKSEIFDDQFSVERPDGSNFTLKIRSTKLEDSAMYFCASRKRGLADNEQFFGPGTRLTVL.

The chain recombines TRBV19 with TRBJ2-7, with D tentatively TRBD1 (6 bases). The V gene lost 0 bases and the J gene lost 3 bases, with 9 bases spanning the gap. The CDR3 totals 14 residues. Germline V gene sequence: CDR1 LNHDA, CDR2 SQIVND (reference sequence). CDR3 region: CASSIEVGGYEQYF. CDR3 bases: TGTGCCAGTAGTATAGAGGTAGGGGGCTACGAGCAGTACTTC.

This chain connects TRBV9 to TRBJ1-2, with D maybe TRBD1 (6 bases). The germline V and J ends were trimmed by 3 bases and 6 bases, with 30 bases remaining between them. The CDR3 consists of 19 residues. Per the germline V gene, CDR1 is SGDLS and CDR2 is YYNGEE. The CDR3 is CASSAHWGTLRTANDGYTF. The DNA for the CDR3 is TGTGCCAGCAGCGCCCATTGGGGGACCCTACGGACAGCAAACGATGGCTACACCTTC.

The rearrangement uses TRBV9 and TRBJ2-7; 10 bases match TRBD2. This CDR3 comprises 15 residues. CDR1 and CDR2 from the germline V gene are SGDLS and YYNGEE. The ends lost 4 bases at V and 7 bases at J; junction bases unmatched: 11. Here the CDR3 reads CASSLGPSGRAEQYF. In nucleotides, the CDR3 is TGTGCCAGCAGCCTCGGTCCTAGCGGGAGAGCTGAGCAGTACTTC.

This chain joins TRBV9 and TRBJ1-1; 10 bases fit TRBD1. The CDR3 loop spans 16 amino acids. J lost 0 bases, V lost 3 bases, and 5 bases had no gene match. Germline CDR1 reads SGDLS; CDR2 reads YYNGEE. CDR3 residues: CASSGGTGALNTEAFF. For the CDR3, the DNA is TGTGCCAGCAGCGGGGGGACAGGGGCCCTGAACACTGAAGCTTTCTTT.

The chain links TRBV14 to TRBJ2-5; a possible D gene is TRBD1 (6 bases). This CDR3 region has 17 residues. The V gene's germline CDR1 is SGHDN and CDR2 FVKESK. V was cut by 0 bases and J by 7 bases, with 21 bases left in between. CDR3 protein: CASSQDAVGAPHRTQYF. CDR3 bases: TGTGCCAGCAGCCAAGATGCCGTGGGGGCGCCCCATAGGACCCAGTACTTC.

The rearrangement uses TRBV5-1 and TRBJ2-1, with a possible D match to TRBD2 (6 bases). The germline CDR1 and CDR2 sequences are SGHRS and YFSETQ. The V end lost 4 bases, the J end lost 12 bases, and 17 bases lay between the germline ends. The CDR3 extends over 13 amino acids. The CDR3 sequence is CASSPEYGTGQFF. DNA for the CDR3: TGCGCCAGCAGCCCTGAGTACGGGACTGGGCAGTTCTTC.

The J gene is TRBJ2-7, the V gene TRBV28, with 8 bases matching TRBD2. The CDR3 covers 15 residues. Trimming took 5 bases from V and 4 from J; bases not matched to a gene: 10. Looked up from germline, CDR1 is MDHEN and CDR2 is SYDVKM. The CDR3 DNA reads as TGTGCCAGCAGTCTACCGGGACTAGTGGCATACGAGCAGTACTTC. Protein: CASSLPGLVAYEQYF.

V and J are TRBV2 and TRBJ1-4; D not resolved. Germline values: CDR1 SNHLY, CDR2 FYNNEI. V was clipped by 9 bases and J by 4 bases, with 15 bases between them. This CDR3 is 14 amino acids long. The CDR3 sequence is CASGGGRNNEKLFF. CDR3 nucleotides: TGTGCCAGTGGAGGTGGGAGGAATAATGAAAAACTGTTTTTT.